This TCR beta chain was recorded in a study of T cells in localized non-small cell lung cancer. Study-wide findings and caveats: The tumor had only one region sequenced, so heterogeneity remains possible.

J was trimmed by 1 base and V by 10 bases; bases with no gene match: 5. From germline, CDR1 is ENHRY and CDR2 SYGVKD. This CDR3 comprises 13 residues. Produced via immunoSEQ multiplex PCR; TCRdb's table is partial and in-frame only. Of 4,000 or so clones listed, around 25% are singletons. This clone was counted a few times. Its target is unknown. V gene TRBV10-3 combines with J gene TRBJ2-3, with 7 positions matching TRBD2. This sequence originates from a woman aged 40-75 years with stage I lung adenocarcinoma. Here the sequenced sample was lung tumor tissue, taken before any cancer treatment. The CDR3 loop is CASATSGTDTQYF. The DNA for the CDR3 is TGTGCCAGCGCAACTAGCGGCACAGATACGCAGTATTTT.